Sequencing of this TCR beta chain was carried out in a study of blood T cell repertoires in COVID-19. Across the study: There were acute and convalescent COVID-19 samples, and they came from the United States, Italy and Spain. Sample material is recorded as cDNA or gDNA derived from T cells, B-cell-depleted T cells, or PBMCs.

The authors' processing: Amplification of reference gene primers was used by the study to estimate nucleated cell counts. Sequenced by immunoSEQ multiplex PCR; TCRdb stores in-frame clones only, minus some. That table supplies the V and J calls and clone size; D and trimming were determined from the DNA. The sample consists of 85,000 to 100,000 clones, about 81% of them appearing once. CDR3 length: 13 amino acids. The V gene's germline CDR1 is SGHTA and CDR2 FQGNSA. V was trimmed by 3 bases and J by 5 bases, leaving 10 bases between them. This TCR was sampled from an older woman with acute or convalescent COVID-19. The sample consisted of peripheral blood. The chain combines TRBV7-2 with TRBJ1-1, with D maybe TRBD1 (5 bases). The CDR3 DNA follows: TGTGCCAGCAGCTTGGGGGGAGGTACTGAAGCTTTCTTT. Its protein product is CASSLGGGTEAFF.